This T cell receptor (beta chain) originates from a study of T cell responses to AZD1222 COVID-19 vaccine. General observations from the study: Spike-specific TCR breadth and depth rose after two AZD1222 doses. At baseline, seropositivity was found in only six AZD1222 recipients. Donors were mostly white British, more females; clonal diversity possibly underestimated.

Regarding this clone: Its antigen is not known.

The method was immunoSEQ multiplex PCR; TCRdb's version includes in-frame clones alone and lacks a portion of them. Of more than 250,000 clones in the sample, approximately 95% were seen once. After removal of 0 bases from V and 1 base from J, the junction contained 4 bases not matched to a gene. Germline lookup yields CDR1 SGDLS and CDR2 YYNGEE. This CDR3 contains 15 residues. The V call is TRBV9, the J call TRBJ2-7; 7 bases are a match to TRBD1. The source is an adult in good health. The starting material was peripheral blood, obtained on day 0 of AZD1222 vaccination. The CDR3 coding sequence is TGTGCCAGCAGCGTAGGCCAGGGGGAATCCTACGAGCAGTACTTC. Its translation is CASSVGQGESYEQYF.